A single sample gave rise to the 25 T cell receptor beta chains below, sequenced in a study of T-cell memory formation after mild COVID-19. TCRdb itself ran the 5' RACE reads through MiXCR, one entry per CDR3 protein. Counted here are 550,000 to 600,000 distinct CDR3 sequences, 17% occurring once; the ten biggest clones make up roughly 7.7%. The sequenced sample was PBMCs or a T cell subset sorted from them (not recorded which). These TCRs come from an adult woman who had mild COVID-19 (a few samples of this study predate the infection). Cell type and time point are not known.

The V call is TRBV7-2, the J call TRBJ1-4; 8 nucleotides align to TRBD1. Germline CDR1 is SGHTA and CDR2 is FQGNSA. After removal of 3 bases from V and 5 bases from J, the junction contained 11 bases not matched to a gene. CDR3 length equals 17 residues. CDR3 DNA sequence: TGTGCCAGCAGCTTCGGACAGGGTATAGTCCCAAATGAAAAACTGTTTTTT. Translating it yields CASSFGQGIVPNEKLFF.

The chain uses TRBV5-1 and TRBJ1-4; D is perhaps TRBD1 (5 bases). Germline V lookup: CDR1 SGHRS, CDR2 YFSETQ. The CDR3 has 14 amino acids. Trimming removed 4 bases at V and 5 bases at J, with 12 bases between. The CDR3: CASSTRDPNEKLFF. In DNA, the CDR3 is TGCGCCAGCAGCACGAGGGACCCAAATGAAAAACTGTTTTTT.

The chain employs TRBV4-2 and TRBJ1-5, with 9 nucleotides matching TRBD1. Germline loops: CDR1 LGHNA, CDR2 YNFKEQ. J lost 3 bases, V lost 4 bases, and 10 bases had no gene match. The length of the CDR3 is 17 residues. The CDR3 sequence: CASSPRDRGSFNQPQHF. The CDR3 DNA reads as TGTGCCAGCAGCCCCCGTGACAGGGGGTCGTTCAATCAGCCCCAGCATTTT.

This clonotype appeared a single time. This chain uses TRBV18 with TRBJ1-6; D possibly corresponds to TRBD1 (5 bases). This CDR3 is built from 14 residues. The V and J ends lost 3 bases and 14 bases respectively, with 17 bases between them. CDR1 KGHSH and CDR2 LQKENI come from the germline V gene. The CDR3 region has the DNA TGTGCCAGCTCACCCTCTCCCAGAGGGACGGCCCTCCACTTT. Its translation is CASSPSPRGTALHF.

The chain employs TRBV14 and TRBJ2-3; D is unclear. V was shortened by 0 bases and J by 6 bases, with 16 bases between the two germline ends. This CDR3 comprises 16 residues. Germline loops: CDR1 SGHDN, CDR2 FVKESK. The CDR3 nucleotides read TGTGCCAGCAGCCAAGAAGGCACCTCCGTGGTGGATACGCAGTATTTT. This translates into CASSQEGTSVVDTQYF. The full variable domain, with the rest looked up from reference TRBV14 and TRBJ2-3, is EAGVTQFPSHSVIEKGQTVTLRCDPISGHDNLYWYRRVMGKEIKFLLHFVKESKQDESGMPNNRFLAERTGGTYSTLKVQPAELEDSGVYFCASSQEGTSVVDTQYFGPGTRLTVL.

In this sample, this clonotype turned up many times. This sequence joins TRBV11-1 and TRBJ1-1, with D unresolved. Trimming pared 2 bases from V and 1 base from J, leaving 8 bases between. This CDR3 is built from 14 residues. CDR1 and CDR2 from the germline V gene are SGHAT and FQDESV (reference sequence). The CDR3 reads CASSLNGENTEAFF. CDR3 sequence (DNA): TGTGCCAGCAGCTTAAACGGGGAGAACACTGAAGCTTTCTTT. Based on the CDR3 plus reference TRBV11-1 and TRBJ1-1, the full variable domain is EAEVAQSPRYKITEKSQAVAFWCDPISGHATLYWYRQILGQGPELLVQFQDESVVDDSQLPKDRFSAERLKGVDSTLKIQPAELGDSAMYLCASSLNGENTEAFFGQGTRLTVV.

This clonotype was recorded a few times. This chain links TRBV15 with TRBJ2-5; TRBD1 matches 9 bases. Germline V gene sequence: CDR1 LNHNV, CDR2 YYDKDF (reference sequence). The CDR3 consists of 14 residues. The junction had 6 bases not matched to a gene; V was cut back by 5 bases and J by 5 bases. DNA for the CDR3: TGTGCCACCAGCGGATTCGGGACAGGGGAGACCCAGTACTTC. It encodes CATSGFGTGETQYF.

The rearrangement uses TRBV29-1 and TRBJ2-7; the D is unclear. This CDR3 has 13 amino acids. V dropped 6 bases and J dropped 0 bases, with 12 bases sitting between them. CDR1 SQVTM and CDR2 ANQGSEA come from the germline V gene. The CDR3 DNA sequence: TGCAGCGTACTCGACACCAACTCCTACGAGCAGTACTTC. This translates into CSVLDTNSYEQYF.

This chain links TRBV7-8 with TRBJ2-7; perhaps TRBD1 as D (5 bases). With 2 bases removed from V and 2 bases from J, the gap between germline ends came to 10 bases. Per the germline V gene, CDR1 is SGHVS and CDR2 is FQNEAQ. The CDR3 contains 14 residues. The DNA for the CDR3 is TGTGCCAGCAGCTTAATGACAGTCGCCTACGAGCAGTACTTC. This sequence encodes CASSLMTVAYEQYF.

The chain links TRBV15 to TRBJ2-3, with 13 bases that match TRBD2. Losses at the gene ends were 1 base for V and 6 bases for J; bases not matched to a gene: 4. The germline gives CDR1 LNHNV, CDR2 YYDKDF (reference sequence). This CDR3 has 16 residues. Here the CDR3 DNA reads TGTGCCACCAGCAGAGGGGGACTAGCGGGGTCTGATACGCAGTATTTT. It yields the protein CATSRGGLAGSDTQYF.

The genes are TRBV19 and TRBJ2-5; TRBD1 matches at 8 bases. Germline lookup yields CDR1 LNHDA and CDR2 SQIVND (reference sequence). CDR3 length: 17 amino acids. J gave up 0 bases and V 4 bases, and 10 bases lay outside the gene matches. The chain's CDR3 is CASSRTPGQAYQETQYF. The CDR3 nucleotides read TGTGCCAGTAGTAGGACCCCGGGACAGGCTTACCAAGAGACCCAGTACTTC.

This clonotype was seen a handful of times. The V call is TRBV4-1, the J call TRBJ1-2; TRBD1 matches at 7 bases. With 1 base clipped from V and 2 bases from J, the junction kept 4 bases outside the gene matches. Germline V gene lookup returns CDR1 MGHRA and CDR2 YSYEKL. This CDR3 spans 15 amino acids. CDR3 nucleotide sequence: TGCGCCAGCAGCCAAGCGGGGGACAGCAACTATGGCTACACCTTC. Translated, it gives CASSQAGDSNYGYTF.

The genes are TRBV2 and TRBJ1-1; 7 bases are shared with TRBD1. CDR3 size: 14 residues. From germline, CDR1 is SNHLY and CDR2 FYNNEI. V lost 6 bases, J lost 7 bases, and 11 bases stayed unmatched. CDR3 sequence: CASSTRDRDLEAFF. The CDR3 nucleotides read TGTGCCAGCAGCACCCGGGACAGAGATCTTGAAGCTTTCTTT.

This clonotype was seen only a few times. V usage is TRBV11-3 and J usage is TRBJ2-3, with TRBD2 matching over 11 bases. Trimming cost V 4 bases and J 5 bases; bases outside gene matches: 8. CDR1 is SGHNT and CDR2 is YENEEA in the germline V gene. This CDR3 is 16 amino acids long. CDR3 loop: CASSSGLAAFGDTQYF. The CDR3 DNA follows: TGTGCCAGCAGCTCGGGACTAGCGGCGTTTGGAGATACGCAGTATTTT.

The chain is built from TRBV18 and TRBJ2-1; 7 nucleotides line up with TRBD2. There are 16 residues in the CDR3. Germline CDR1 KGHSH, CDR2 LQKENI. V gave up 0 bases and J gave up 8 bases; unmatched junction bases: 10. CDR3 sequence reads: CASSPPNSGPADEQFF. As DNA, the CDR3 is TGTGCCAGCTCACCACCCAATAGCGGGCCGGCGGATGAGCAGTTCTTC.

This clonotype was observed a handful of times. The chain links TRBV7-9 to TRBJ2-7; 11 nucleotides agree with TRBD2. J gave up 2 bases and V 2 bases, and 17 bases lay outside the gene matches. CDR1 is SEHNR and CDR2 is FQNEAQ in the germline V gene (reference sequence). The CDR3 contains 20 residues. CDR3 nucleotides: TGTGCCAGCAGCTTAAGGGTAGGAACTAGCGGGAGTCAATCCCCCTACGAGCAGTACTTC. Translation gives CASSLRVGTSGSQSPYEQYF.

The chain has TRBV6-2 or TRBV6-3 and TRBJ2-1; weak D call: TRBD1 (6 bases). V lost 0 bases and J 6 bases, leaving 12 bases between the germline ends. CDR1 and CDR2 (germline): MNHEY, SVGEGT. CDR3 length equals 15 residues. CDR3 sequence (DNA): TGTGCCAGCAGTTACTCGGGGACAAGCCTCAATGAGCAGTTCTTC. Protein: CASSYSGTSLNEQFF.

The gene calls are TRBV4-1 and TRBJ1-3; 8 positions agree with TRBD1. The germline CDR1 and CDR2 sequences are MGHRA and YSYEKL. The CDR3 consists of 16 residues. V gave up 4 bases and J gave up 4 bases; unmatched junction bases: 9. As DNA, the CDR3 is TGCGCCAGCAGCCTCGCCCAGGGGGCGACGGGAAACACCATATATTTT. Protein sequence: CASSLAQGATGNTIYF.

This clonotype was detected only a few times. The chain is built from TRBV7-6 and TRBJ2-3; TRBD2 might be the D (6 bases). Deletions cut 5 bases from V and 5 bases from J, with 8 bases between. Germline V lookup: CDR1 SGHVS, CDR2 FNYEAQ. The CDR3 is made up of 12 amino acids. Here the CDR3 reads CASSRELDTQYF. The CDR3 nucleotides read TGTGCCAGCAGCCGGGAGCTAGATACGCAGTATTTT.

J is TRBJ1-1 and V is TRBV29-1, with no clear D. Germline-derived CDR1 and CDR2 are SQVTM and ANQGSEA. The CDR3 totals 14 residues. V dropped 2 bases and J dropped 0 bases, with 10 bases sitting between them. DNA for the CDR3: TGCAGCGTTGAAAAGAAGCACATGAACACTGAAGCTTTCTTT. This gives the protein CSVEKKHMNTEAFF. Looking up the rest from reference TRBV29-1 and TRBJ1-1 gives the full variable domain: SAVISQKPSRDICQRGTSLTIQCQVDSQVTMMFWYRQQPGQSLTLIATANQGSEATYESGFVIDKFPISRPNLTFSTLTVSNMSPEDSSIYLCSVEKKHMNTEAFFGQGTRLTVV.

The chain is built from TRBV15 and TRBJ2-7; D gene uncertain. Trimming removed 6 bases from V and 2 bases from J, with 11 bases in between. Germline values: CDR1 LNHNV, CDR2 YYDKDF (reference sequence). The CDR3 covers 13 residues. The CDR3 DNA is TGTGCCACCAGTCCGGATACTACCTACGAGCAGTACTTC. It encodes CATSPDTTYEQYF.

This clonotype was counted between two and nine times. The genes are TRBV7-2 and TRBJ2-2; 9 positions match TRBD2. Per germline, CDR1 SGHTA and CDR2 FQGNSA. There are 15 residues in the CDR3. With V trimmed by 6 bases and J by 4 bases, 6 bases remained unmatched. This CDR3 reads CASSSSGVRTGELFF. CDR3 DNA: TGTGCCAGCAGTTCTAGCGGGGTGCGCACCGGGGAGCTGTTTTTT.

The chain combines TRBV4-1 with TRBJ2-7; 9 bases agree with TRBD1. Germline V CDR1 and CDR2: MGHRA, YSYEKL. V was clipped by 1 base and J by 1 base; unmatched bases: 5. This CDR3 region has 16 residues. CDR3 sequence (DNA): TGCGCCAGCAGCCAAGGACCCGGGACAGGGTCCTACGAGCAGTACTTC. Residues: CASSQGPGTGSYEQYF.

This chain uses TRBV20-1 with TRBJ1-6; TRBD1 might be the D (5 bases). Germline CDR1 DFQATT, CDR2 SNEGSKA (reference sequence). V was shortened by 3 bases and J by 0 bases, with 12 bases between the two germline ends. This CDR3 is 16 amino acids long. The CDR3 spells CSARSGTHSYNSPLHF. CDR3 bases: TGCAGTGCTAGGAGCGGGACGCACTCCTATAATTCACCCCTCCACTTT.

This clonotype was picked up a small number of times. V gene TRBV7-9 combines with J gene TRBJ2-1; 11 nucleotides match TRBD2. V lost 5 bases, J lost 6 bases, and 6 bases stayed unmatched. Germline values: CDR1 SEHNR, CDR2 FQNEAQ (reference sequence). The CDR3 spans 15 residues. CDR3: CASSRGLAEINEQFF. DNA of the CDR3: TGTGCCAGCAGCCGGGGACTAGCGGAGATCAATGAGCAGTTCTTC.